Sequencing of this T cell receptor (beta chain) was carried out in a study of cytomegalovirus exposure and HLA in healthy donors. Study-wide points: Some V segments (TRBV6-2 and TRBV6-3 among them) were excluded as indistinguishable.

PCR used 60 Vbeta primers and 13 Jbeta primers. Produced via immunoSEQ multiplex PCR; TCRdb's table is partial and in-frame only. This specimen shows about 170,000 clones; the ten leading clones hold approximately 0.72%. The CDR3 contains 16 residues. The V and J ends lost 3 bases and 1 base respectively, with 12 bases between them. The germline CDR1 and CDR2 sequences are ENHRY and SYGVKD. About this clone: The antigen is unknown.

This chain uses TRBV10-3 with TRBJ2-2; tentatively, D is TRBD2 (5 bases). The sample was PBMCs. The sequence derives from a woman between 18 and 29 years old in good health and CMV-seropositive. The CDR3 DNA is TGTGCCATCAGTGACGTGAGAGGGATGAACACCGGGGAGCTGTTTTTT. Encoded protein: CAISDVRGMNTGELFF.